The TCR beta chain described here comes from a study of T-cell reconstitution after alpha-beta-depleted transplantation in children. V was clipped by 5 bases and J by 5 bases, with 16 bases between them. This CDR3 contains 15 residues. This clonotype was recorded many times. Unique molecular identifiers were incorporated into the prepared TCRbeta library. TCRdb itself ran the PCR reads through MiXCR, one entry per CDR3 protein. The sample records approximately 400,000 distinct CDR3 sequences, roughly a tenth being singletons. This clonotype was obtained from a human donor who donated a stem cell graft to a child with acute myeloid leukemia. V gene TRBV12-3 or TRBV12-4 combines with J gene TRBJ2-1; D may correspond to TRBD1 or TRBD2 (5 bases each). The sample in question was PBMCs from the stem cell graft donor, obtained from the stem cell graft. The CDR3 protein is CASSPGRTINNEQFF. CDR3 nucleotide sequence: TGTGCCAGCAGTCCGGGACGGACCATCAACAATGAGCAGTTCTTC.